The 11 T cell receptor beta chains in this list originate from one sample, sequenced in a study of cytomegalovirus exposure and HLA in healthy donors. The study ran its PCR with 60 Vbeta and 13 Jbeta primers. Using immunoSEQ multiplex PCR, the repertoire was profiled, and TCRdb retains in-frame clones only, with some absent. The sample includes over 150,000 clones, roughly 88% of them seen just once. Sequenced material: PBMCs. The origin of the receptors is a boy aged 2-9 years in good health and CMV-seronegative.

In this sample, this clone turned up a few times. The J gene is TRBJ2-1, the V gene TRBV6-5, with 8 bases that match TRBD1. The CDR3 has 14 amino acids. Trimming cost V 6 bases and J 5 bases; bases outside gene matches: 6. The germline CDR1 and CDR2 sequences are MNHEY and SVGAGI. CDR3 nucleotides: TGTGCCAGCAGACCGGGACAGGTTGACAATGAGCAGTTCTTC. It specifies CASRPGQVDNEQFF.

This chain joins TRBV5-1 and TRBJ2-5; TRBD2 aligns across 9 bases. V shed 4 bases, J shed 5 bases, and the junction held 9 bases outside the gene matches. CDR1 is SGHRS and CDR2 is YFSETQ in the germline V gene. The length of the CDR3 is 15 residues. The CDR3 loop reads CASSPVVAGVETQYF. The DNA for the CDR3 is TGCGCCAGCAGCCCGGTAGTAGCGGGGGTGGAGACCCAGTACTTC. Drawing the rest from reference TRBV5-1 and TRBJ2-5, the complete variable domain is KAGVTQTPRYLIKTRGQQVTLSCSPISGHRSVSWYQQTPGQGLQFLFEYFSETQRNKGNFPGRFSGRQFSNSRSEMNVSTLELGDSALYLCASSPVVAGVETQYFGPGTRLLVL.

This clone was counted once. The rearrangement uses TRBV7-2 and TRBJ2-1; TRBD2 might be the D (6 bases). CDR1 is SGHTA and CDR2 is FQGNSA in the germline V gene. This CDR3 has 14 amino acids. Trimming pared 0 bases from V and 9 bases from J, leaving 12 bases between. The CDR3 nucleotides are TGTGCCAGCAGCTTAGCGGCGGGACCCTCTGAGCAGTTCTTC. Residues: CASSLAAGPSEQFF.

The chain combines TRBV5-6 with TRBJ2-1; D possibly corresponds to TRBD1 (6 bases). CDR1 is SGHDT and CDR2 is YYEEEE in the germline V gene. The CDR3 spans 16 residues. V was clipped by 0 bases and J by 7 bases, with 17 bases between them. This chain's CDR3 is CASSLGQVESWNEQFF. The CDR3 coding sequence is TGTGCCAGCAGCTTGGGACAGGTGGAATCGTGGAATGAGCAGTTCTTC.

The rearrangement joins TRBV18 to TRBJ2-5; the match to TRBD2 covers 9 bases. Germline V gene data show CDR1 as KGHSH and CDR2 as LQKENI. The V gene end was trimmed by 4 bases and the J gene end by 5 bases; junction bases not matched to a gene: 2. There are 13 residues in the CDR3. CDR3 bases: TGTGCCAGCTCACTTAGCGGGGGTGAGACCCAGTACTTC. Its translation is CASSLSGGETQYF. The full variable domain, with the rest looked up from reference TRBV18 and TRBJ2-5, is NAGVMQNPRHLVRRRGQEARLRCSPMKGHSHVYWYRQLPEEGLKFMVYLQKENIIDESGMPKERFSAEFPKEGPSILRIQQVVRGDSAAYFCASSLSGGETQYFGPGTRLLVL.

The rearrangement uses TRBV6-1 and TRBJ2-5; D is undetermined. V was cut by 5 bases and J by 5 bases, with 9 bases left in between. CDR3 length: 12 residues. Germline V gene lookup returns CDR1 MNHNS and CDR2 SASEGT. DNA for the CDR3: TGTGCCAGCAGTTTATCGGGTGAGACCCAGTACTTC. It translates to CASSLSGETQYF.

Only a few counts were recorded for this clone. The chain couples TRBV11-1 to TRBJ1-4; 8 bases map to TRBD1. The germline V gene encodes CDR1 SGHAT and CDR2 FQDESV (reference sequence). This CDR3 is 15 amino acids long. V lost 5 bases, J lost 5 bases, and 7 bases stayed unmatched. CDR3 sequence reads: CASSPRTGLNEKLFF. The CDR3 region has the DNA TGTGCCAGCAGCCCGCGGACAGGGCTCAATGAAAAACTGTTTTTT.

The CDR3 region has the DNA TGCGCCAGCAGCTCGAGGACTTCAAGCGGAGAGACCCAGTACTTC. Protein product: CASSSRTSSGETQYF. This chain joins TRBV5-1 and TRBJ2-5; maybe TRBD2 (5 bases). V lost 3 bases and J 4 bases, leaving 16 bases between the germline ends. Looked up from germline, CDR1 is SGHRS and CDR2 is YFSETQ. This CDR3 is 15 amino acids long. Using reference TRBV5-1 and TRBJ2-5 for the parts outside the CDR3, the full variable domain is KAGVTQTPRYLIKTRGQQVTLSCSPISGHRSVSWYQQTPGQGLQFLFEYFSETQRNKGNFPGRFSGRQFSNSRSEMNVSTLELGDSALYLCASSSRTSSGETQYFGPGTRLLVL.

The rearrangement uses TRBV5-1 and TRBJ1-2, with D possibly matching TRBD1 (6 bases). The CDR3 is made up of 12 amino acids. Germline lookup yields CDR1 SGHRS and CDR2 YFSETQ. The V end lost 5 bases, the J end lost 8 bases, and 13 bases lay between the germline ends. This chain's CDR3 is CASRSAGEGYTF. DNA for the CDR3: TGCGCCAGCAGATCGGCAGGGGAGGGCTACACCTTC.

This rearrangement joins TRBV6-4 to TRBJ2-5, with D perhaps TRBD1 (5 bases). Germline CDR1 MRHNA, CDR2 SNTAGT. CDR3 length: 14 amino acids. V was clipped by 2 bases and J by 1 base, with 8 bases between them. The CDR3 here is CASSDRQSQETQYF. Here the CDR3 DNA reads TGTGCCAGCAGTGACCGACAGAGCCAAGAGACCCAGTACTTC.

This clone came up a few times. The chain recombines TRBV7-9 with TRBJ2-1, with 11 bases aligning to TRBD2. The V gene's germline CDR1 is SEHNR and CDR2 FQNEAQ (reference sequence). V was clipped by 4 bases and J by 2 bases; unmatched bases: 13. This CDR3 is 19 amino acids long. The CDR3 DNA sequence: TGTGCCAGCAGCTCGACTAGCGGGAAAACCGACGAGACCTACAATGAGCAGTTCTTC. Residues: CASSSTSGKTDETYNEQFF.